This TCR beta chain emerged from a study of Ad26.COV2.S vaccination and SARS-CoV-2 variants. Overall study: Participants got Ad26.COV2.S intramuscularly, once or twice 56 days apart. Regarding the study as a whole: The placebo group had lower spike-specific TCR breadth than the vaccine recipients did.

About this clone: Its antigen is undetermined.

Sequenced by immunoSEQ multiplex PCR; TCRdb stores in-frame clones only, minus some. The sample has around 450,000 clones; roughly 87% are singletons. Treatment meaning: over 15 received Ad26.COV2.S at low or high dose, single or two shots; roughly 5 received placebo; per-sample allocation not given. Sampling took place 63 days after the first vaccine or placebo injection. As its vector, the vaccine had Ad26, which expressed Wuhan-strain SARS-CoV-2 spike. The sample here was peripheral blood, taken in a trial of Ad26.COV2.S vaccine versus placebo. This sequence originates from a person aged 18-65 years who received the Ad26.COV2.S COVID-19 vaccine or a placebo.

The CDR3 DNA sequence: TGTGCCAGCAGTCCCGGGAGAAGCTCTGGGGCCAACGTCCTGACTTTC. Amino acids: CASSPGRSSGANVLTF. The chain has TRBV6-4 and TRBJ2-6; a possible D gene is TRBD2 (6 bases). The ends were cut back, 5 bases at V and 0 bases at J, with 11 bases in the middle. Germline lookup yields CDR1 MRHNA and CDR2 SNTAGT. CDR3 length: 16 amino acids.